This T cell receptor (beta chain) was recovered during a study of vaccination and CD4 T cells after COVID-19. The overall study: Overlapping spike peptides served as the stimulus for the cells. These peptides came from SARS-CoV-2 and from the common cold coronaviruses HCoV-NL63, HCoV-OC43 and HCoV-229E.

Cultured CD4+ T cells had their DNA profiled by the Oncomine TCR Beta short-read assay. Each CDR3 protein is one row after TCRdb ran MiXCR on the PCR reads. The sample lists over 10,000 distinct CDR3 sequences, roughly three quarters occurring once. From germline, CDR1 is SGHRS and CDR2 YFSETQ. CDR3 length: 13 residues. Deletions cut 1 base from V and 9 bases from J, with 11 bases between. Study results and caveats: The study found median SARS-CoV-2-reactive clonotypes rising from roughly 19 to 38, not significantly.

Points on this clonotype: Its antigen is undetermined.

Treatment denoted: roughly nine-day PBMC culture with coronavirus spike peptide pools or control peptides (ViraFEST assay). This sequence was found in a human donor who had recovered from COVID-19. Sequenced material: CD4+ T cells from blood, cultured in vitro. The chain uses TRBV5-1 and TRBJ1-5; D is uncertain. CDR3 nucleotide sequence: TGCGCCAGCAGCTTGACAGTGGGAGGGCCCCAGCATTTT. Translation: CASSLTVGGPQHF.